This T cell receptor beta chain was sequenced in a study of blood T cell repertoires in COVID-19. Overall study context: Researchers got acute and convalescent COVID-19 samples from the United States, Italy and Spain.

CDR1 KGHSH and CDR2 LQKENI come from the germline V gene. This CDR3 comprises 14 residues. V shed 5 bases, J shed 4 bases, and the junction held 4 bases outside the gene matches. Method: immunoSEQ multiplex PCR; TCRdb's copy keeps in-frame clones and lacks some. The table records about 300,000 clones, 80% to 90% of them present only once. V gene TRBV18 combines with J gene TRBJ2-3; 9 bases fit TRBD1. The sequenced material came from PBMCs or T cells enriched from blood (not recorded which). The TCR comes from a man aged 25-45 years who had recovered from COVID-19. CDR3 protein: CASSAGTGPDTQYF. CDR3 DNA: TGTGCCAGCTCAGCCGGGACAGGGCCAGATACGCAGTATTTT. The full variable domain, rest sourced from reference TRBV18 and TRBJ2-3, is NAGVMQNPRHLVRRRGQEARLRCSPMKGHSHVYWYRQLPEEGLKFMVYLQKENIIDESGMPKERFSAEFPKEGPSILRIQQVVRGDSAAYFCASSAGTGPDTQYFGPGTRLTVL.